Shown below are 8 T cell receptor beta chains from a single sample sequenced in a study of blood T cell repertoires in COVID-19 (dated by TCRdb to 2019 to 2021). Receptors were amplified or captured by the immunoSEQ multiplex PCR assay. Entries here come from immuneACCESS through TCRdb and include only in-frame sequences with V and J called. Some clones fail to appear in such tables; in the studies checked, an unresolved V gene covers under half of the shortfall, and the cause of the remainder is unknown. This sample lists about 180,000 clones; 86% were detected once. The ten most abundant clones make up roughly 2.9% of the sample. Sequencing input: peripheral blood. The receptor source for this set is a woman aged 25 to 45 with active or convalescent COVID-19.

The chain carries TRBV6-6 and TRBJ1-1; D not resolved. The CDR3 totals 14 residues. Germline V gene sequence: CDR1 MNHNY, CDR2 SVGAGI (reference sequence). Trimming pared 2 bases from V and 3 bases from J, leaving 10 bases between. The CDR3 is CASSYTGGDTEAFF. As DNA, the CDR3 is TGTGCCAGCAGTTACACGGGAGGAGACACTGAAGCTTTCTTT.

The V call is TRBV27, the J call TRBJ1-2; D is perhaps TRBD1 (6 bases). Germline CDR1 reads MNHEY; CDR2 reads SMNVEV (reference sequence). The CDR3 contains 15 residues. V was pared by 5 bases and J by 1 base, with 14 bases between. The CDR3 loop is CASSLGRGVNYGYTF. CDR3 nucleotides: TGTGCCAGCAGTCTAGGGAGGGGGGTTAACTATGGCTACACCTTC.

The chain is built from TRBV7-2 and TRBJ1-6, with TRBD1 matching over 9 bases. This CDR3 comprises 16 residues. The germline V gene has CDR1 SGHTA and CDR2 FQGNSA. The V and J ends lost 6 bases and 5 bases, in that order; junction bases with no gene match: 8. The DNA for the CDR3 is TGTGCCAGCAGGCCAGGGGGGACAGGGCATAATTCACCCCTCCACTTT. It encodes CASRPGGTGHNSPLHF.

This clone has only one observation. V is TRBV6-5 and J is TRBJ2-3; weak D call: TRBD1 (5 bases). Germline CDR1 is MNHEY and CDR2 is SVGAGI. The V gene lost 0 bases and the J gene lost 1 base, with 11 bases spanning the gap. The CDR3 has 16 residues. This chain's CDR3 is CASSYSARAGTDTQYF. CDR3 bases: TGTGCCAGCAGTTACTCGGCCAGGGCGGGCACAGATACGCAGTATTTT.

The chain combines TRBV7-2 with TRBJ1-5; a possible D gene is TRBD1 (6 bases). Trimming pared 5 bases from V and 3 bases from J, leaving 14 bases between. Germline-derived CDR1 and CDR2 are SGHTA and FQGNSA. This CDR3 spans 15 amino acids. The CDR3 sequence: CASSPRDMFNQPQHF. The CDR3 DNA reads as TGTGCCAGCAGCCCCCGGGACATGTTCAATCAGCCCCAGCATTTT.

The rearrangement links TRBV10-3 to TRBJ1-2; 7 bases are a match to TRBD1. The CDR3 has 15 residues. After removal of 2 bases from V and 4 bases from J, the junction contained 7 bases not matched to a gene. The germline V gene encodes CDR1 ENHRY and CDR2 SYGVKD. Written as DNA, the CDR3 is TGTGCCATCAGTGAGGGGCCGGGACAGACCTATGGCTACACCTTC. It encodes CAISEGPGQTYGYTF.

The rearrangement links TRBV7-6 to TRBJ2-7; TRBD1 is a possible D gene (6 bases). V dropped 1 base and J dropped 2 bases, with 18 bases sitting between them. The CDR3 runs 17 residues. The germline CDR1 and CDR2 sequences are SGHVS and FNYEAQ. The CDR3 bases are TGTGCCAGCAGCTTAGGGGCCGACAGGCTTCATACCTACGAGCAGTACTTC. As protein: CASSLGADRLHTYEQYF.

The rearrangement joins TRBV19 to TRBJ1-1, with D possibly matching TRBD1 (6 bases). Trimming shortened V by 4 bases and J by 6 bases, and 27 bases separated the two germline ends. The germline V gene has CDR1 LNHDA and CDR2 SQIVND (reference sequence). This CDR3 region has 18 residues. CDR3 in amino acids: CASSSGNRDTYQGSEAFF. For the CDR3, the DNA is TGTGCCAGTAGTAGTGGAAACCGGGACACTTATCAGGGGTCTGAAGCTTTCTTT. Full variable domain (outside the CDR3, taken from reference TRBV19 and TRBJ1-1): DGGITQSPKYLFRKEGQNVTLSCEQNLNHDAMYWYRQDPGQGLRLIYYSQIVNDFQKGDIAEGYSVSREKKESFPLTVTSAQKNPTAFYLCASSSGNRDTYQGSEAFFGQGTRLTVV.